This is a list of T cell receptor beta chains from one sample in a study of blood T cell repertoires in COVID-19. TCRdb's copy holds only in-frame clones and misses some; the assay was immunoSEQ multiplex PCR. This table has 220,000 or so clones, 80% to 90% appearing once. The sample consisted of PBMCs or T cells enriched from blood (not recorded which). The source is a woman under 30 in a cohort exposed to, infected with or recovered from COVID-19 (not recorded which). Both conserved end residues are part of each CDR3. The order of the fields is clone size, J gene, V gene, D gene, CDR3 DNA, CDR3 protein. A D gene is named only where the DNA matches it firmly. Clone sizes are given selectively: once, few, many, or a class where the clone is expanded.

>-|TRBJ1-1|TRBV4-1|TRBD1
TGCGCCAGCAGCCAAGAGGGGCTTACAGGGGATGAAGCTTTCTTT
CASSQEGLTGDEAFF
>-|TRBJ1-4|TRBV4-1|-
TGCGCCAGCAGCCCCCAACGTGGTCCAGGCGTGGTTCAGGAAAAACTGTTTTTT
CASSPQRGPGVVQEKLFF
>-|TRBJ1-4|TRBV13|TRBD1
TGTGCCAGCAGCTCTACAGGGGTGGGGACTAATGAAAAACTGTTTTTT
CASSSTGVGTNEKLFF
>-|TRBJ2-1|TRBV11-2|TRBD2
TGTGCCAGCAGCTCCGGGGAGCGGGAGGTAGAAGAGCAGTTCTTC
CASSSGEREVEEQFF
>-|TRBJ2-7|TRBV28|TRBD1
TGTGCCAGCAGTTGGGGGGGACAGGGGCCTATGGAGCAGTACTTC
CASSWGGQGPMEQYF
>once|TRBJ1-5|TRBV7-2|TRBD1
TGTGCCAGCAGCTCGCCCGCCGGGACAGATTATAGCAATCAGCCCCAGCATTTT
CASSSPAGTDYSNQPQHF
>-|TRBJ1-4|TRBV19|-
TGTGCCAGTAGTATTCTGGAGCCGAATGAAAAACTGTTTTTT
CASSILEPNEKLFF
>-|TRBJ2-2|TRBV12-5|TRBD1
TGTGCTAGTGGCCCCGGGACAGGGGTCGTCGGGGAGCTGTTTTTT
CASGPGTGVVGELFF
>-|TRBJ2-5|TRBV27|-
TGTGCCAGCAGACCCTCAGGGGACTACCCGTACCAAGAGACCCAGTACTTC
CASRPSGDYPYQETQYF
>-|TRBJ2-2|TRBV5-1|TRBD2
TGCGCCAGCAGCTTGAGAACTAGCGGAACAACCGGGGAGCTGTTTTTT
CASSLRTSGTTGELFF
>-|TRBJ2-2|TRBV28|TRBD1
TGTGCCAGCAGTTCAATACCGGGACAGGGGTTCACCGGGGAGCTGTTTTTT
CASSSIPGQGFTGELFF
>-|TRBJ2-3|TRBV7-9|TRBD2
TGTGCCAGCAGCGGTATAGCGGGAGTGGTAGATACGCAGTATTTT
CASSGIAGVVDTQYF
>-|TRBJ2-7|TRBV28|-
TGTGCCAGCAGCCCAATTTCGACAGTTTTCTTCTACGAGCAGTACTTC
CASSPISTVFFYEQYF
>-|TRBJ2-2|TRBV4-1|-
TGCGCCAGCAGCCTTACAGCCGGGGAGCTGTTTTTT
CASSLTAGELFF
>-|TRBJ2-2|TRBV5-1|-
TGCGCCAGCAGCTTGAGGCGGGCGGACACCGGGGAGCTGTTTTTT
CASSLRRADTGELFF
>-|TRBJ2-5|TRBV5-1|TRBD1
TGCGCCAGCAGTCTCACAGGGGACGCAACCCAAGAGACCCAGTACTTC
CASSLTGDATQETQYF
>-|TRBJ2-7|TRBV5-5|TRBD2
TGTGCCAGCAGCTTGGGGACTAGCGGGGGCTACGAGCAGTACTTC
CASSLGTSGGYEQYF
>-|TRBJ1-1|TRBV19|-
TGTGCCACCCTCGCGGACAGAGGGAGCACTGAAGCTTTCTTT
CATLADRGSTEAFF
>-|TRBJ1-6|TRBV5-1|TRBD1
TGCGCCAGCAGCTTGGGGGAACGGACAGGGTGGAGGTCACCCCTCCACTTT
CASSLGERTGWRSPLHF
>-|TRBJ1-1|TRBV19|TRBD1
TGTGCCACTTTCACAGGGGCCACTGAAGCTTTCTTT
CATFTGATEAFF
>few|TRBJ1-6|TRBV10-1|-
TGCGCCAGCAGTGAGAACAGAAGTTCACCCCTCCACTTT
CASSENRSSPLHF
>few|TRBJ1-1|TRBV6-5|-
TGTGCCAGCAGTTATTTCTCTAAGCCTCTCGACACTGAAGCTTTCTTT
CASSYFSKPLDTEAFF
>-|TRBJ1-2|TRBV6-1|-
TGTGCCAGCAGTGAAGCAGGGGCTAGGTTGAGCTACACCTTC
CASSEAGARLSYTF
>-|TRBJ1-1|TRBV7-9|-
TGTGCCAGCAGCTTAGAAGGTGGGCCAACTGAAGCTTTCTTT
CASSLEGGPTEAFF
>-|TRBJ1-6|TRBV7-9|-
TGTGCCAGCACCCCCCTAGGGGCCTATAATTCACCCCTCCACTTT
CASTPLGAYNSPLHF
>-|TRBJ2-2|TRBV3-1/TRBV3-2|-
TGTGCCAGCAGCCGAGGGACATCGGGTGACATGGGACACACCGGGGAGCTGTTTTTT
CASSRGTSGDMGHTGELFF
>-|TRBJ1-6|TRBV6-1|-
TGTGCCAGCAGTGATAACAGGAGCTCCTATAATTCACCCCTCCACTTT
CASSDNRSSYNSPLHF
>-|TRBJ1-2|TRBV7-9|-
TGTGCCAGCAGCCCCAGCGGGAATGGCTACACCTTC
CASSPSGNGYTF
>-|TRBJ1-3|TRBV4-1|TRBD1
TGCGCCAGCAGCCCTACAGGGGAGGAGCCTGGAAACACCATATATTTT
CASSPTGEEPGNTIYF
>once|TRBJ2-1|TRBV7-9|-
TGTGCCAGTCATTCGGCGGGATCCTACAATGAGCAGTTCTTC
CASHSAGSYNEQFF
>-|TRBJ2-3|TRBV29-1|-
TGCAGCGTTGACGACAAGAGGGAAGATACGCAGTATTTT
CSVDDKREDTQYF
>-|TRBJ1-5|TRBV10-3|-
TGTGCCATCAGTGAAGGGAGGATAAATCAGCCCCAGCATTTT
CAISEGRINQPQHF
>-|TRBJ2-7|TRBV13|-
TGTGCCAGCAGCTCGGGACATCTCTACGAGCAGTACTTC
CASSSGHLYEQYF
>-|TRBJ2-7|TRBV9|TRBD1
TGTGCCAGCAGCGTAGAGGCAGGACAGGGAGGAGGCGAGCAGTACTTC
CASSVEAGQGGGEQYF
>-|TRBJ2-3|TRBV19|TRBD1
TGTGCCAGTAGTATCCCGAGGGGGCAGGGCACAGATACGCAGTATTTT
CASSIPRGQGTDTQYF